Below, one TCR beta chain is given with its context. Clones were sequenced by immunoSEQ multiplex PCR, and TCRdb holds only the in-frame ones, with some missing. Of roughly 150,000 clones listed, about 90% are singletons. The data stem from a study of control samples from healthy donors and cancer patients. The CDR3 has 14 amino acids. Germline loops: CDR1 SGDLS, CDR2 YYNGEE. V lost 7 bases to trimming and J lost 2 bases, with 16 bases between them. The J gene is TRBJ2-7, the V gene TRBV9; D may be TRBD1 (6 bases). Sequencing was performed on blood. The TCR originated in a man younger than 35 in good health. The CDR3 sequence is CASSPAGGTYEQYF. In DNA form, the CDR3 reads TGTGCCAGCTCTCCCGCTGGGGGCACCTACGAGCAGTACTTC.